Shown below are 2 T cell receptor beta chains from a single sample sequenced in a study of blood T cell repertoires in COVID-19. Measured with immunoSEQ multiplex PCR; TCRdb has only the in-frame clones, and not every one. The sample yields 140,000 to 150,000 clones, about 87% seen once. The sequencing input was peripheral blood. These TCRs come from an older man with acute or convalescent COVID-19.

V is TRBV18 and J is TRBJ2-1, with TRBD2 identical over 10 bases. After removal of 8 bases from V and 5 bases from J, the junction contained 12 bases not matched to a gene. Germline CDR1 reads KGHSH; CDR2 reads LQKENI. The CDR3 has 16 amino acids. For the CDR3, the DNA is TGTGCCAGCCCGCTGCACCTAGCGGGAGCCCACAATGAGCAGTTCTTC. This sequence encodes CASPLHLAGAHNEQFF.

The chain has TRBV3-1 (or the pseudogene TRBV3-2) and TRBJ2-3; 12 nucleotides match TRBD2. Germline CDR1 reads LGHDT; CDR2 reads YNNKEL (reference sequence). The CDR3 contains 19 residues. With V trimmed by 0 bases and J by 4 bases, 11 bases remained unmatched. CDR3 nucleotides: TGTGCCAGCAGCCAAGAACCCCCCGGACTAGCGGGAAGGGCAGATACGCAGTATTTT. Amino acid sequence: CASSQEPPGLAGRADTQYF.